These 27 T cell receptor beta chains were sequenced from one sample in a study of blood T cell repertoires in COVID-19. Profiled with immunoSEQ multiplex PCR; TCRdb holds only in-frame clones, not every one. The sample has more than 300,000 clones, more than 70% seen once. Sequenced sample: PBMCs or T cells enriched from blood (not recorded which). All receptors derive from a woman aged 18-35 years who had recovered from COVID-19.

The chain employs TRBV21-1 and TRBJ1-1. TRBV21-1 is designated a pseudogene. This CDR3 is built from 16 residues. The chain's CDR3 is CASSKGGGGGDTEAFF. The CDR3 DNA follows: TGTGCCAGCAGCAAAGGGGGCGGGGGAGGTGACACTGAAGCTTTCTTT.

The rearrangement joins TRBV19 to TRBJ1-5; 8 positions agree with TRBD1. The germline gives CDR1 LNHDA, CDR2 SQIVND (reference sequence). There are 16 residues in the CDR3. With 4 bases clipped from V and 4 bases from J, the junction kept 9 bases outside the gene matches. The CDR3 sequence is CASSRRGQESNQPQHF. Written as DNA, the CDR3 is TGTGCCAGTAGTAGACGGGGACAGGAGTCAAATCAGCCCCAGCATTTT. The complete variable domain, with remaining parts taken from reference TRBV19 and TRBJ1-5, reads DGGITQSPKYLFRKEGQNVTLSCEQNLNHDAMYWYRQDPGQGLRLIYYSQIVNDFQKGDIAEGYSVSREKKESFPLTVTSAQKNPTAFYLCASSRRGQESNQPQHFGDGTRLSIL.

The gene calls are TRBV12-3 or TRBV12-4 and TRBJ2-5; 7 bases are a match to TRBD2. CDR3 size: 12 residues. The junction had 1 base not matched to a gene; V was cut back by 5 bases and J by 4 bases. The CDR3 protein is CASSRTRETQYF. In nucleotides, the CDR3 is TGTGCCAGCAGTAGGACTAGAGAGACCCAGTACTTC.

The rearrangement uses TRBV29-1 and TRBJ1-2; TRBD1 agrees at 7 bases. The CDR3 spans 11 residues. V lost 7 bases, J lost 6 bases, and 5 bases stayed unmatched. Per the germline V gene, CDR1 is SQVTM and CDR2 is ANQGSEA. CDR3 amino acids: CSAVDRDGYTF. The DNA of the CDR3 is TGCAGCGCCGTAGACAGGGATGGCTACACCTTC.

J is TRBJ1-6 and V is TRBV6-5; 7 nucleotides match TRBD1. Germline V gene sequence: CDR1 MNHEY, CDR2 SVGAGI. The CDR3 is 14 amino acids. The trim removed 6 bases at V and 10 bases at J, leaving 9 bases unmatched. The CDR3 spells CASSPTGPGSPLHF. Written as DNA, the CDR3 is TGTGCCAGCAGCCCGACAGGGCCTGGGTCACCCCTCCACTTT.

This chain connects TRBV10-2 to TRBJ2-1; TRBD2 matches at 12 bases. This CDR3 has 15 residues. Trimming took 3 bases from V and 10 from J; bases not matched to a gene: 7. Germline V gives CDR1 WSHSY, CDR2 SAAADI. This chain's CDR3 is CASSDRLAGGREQFF. CDR3 sequence (DNA): TGCGCCAGCAGTGATAGGCTAGCGGGGGGGCGGGAGCAGTTCTTC.

V and J are TRBV4-2 and TRBJ1-1; D is unresolved. CDR1 LGHNA and CDR2 YNFKEQ come from the germline V gene. The CDR3 is 15 amino acids. V was clipped by 0 bases and J by 1 base, with 9 bases between them. The CDR3 bases are TGTGCCAGCAGCCAAGAGAGGGCTAGGAACACTGAAGCTTTCTTT. It specifies CASSQERARNTEAFF.

This sequence joins TRBV7-3 and TRBJ2-7; 9 bases agree with TRBD1. This CDR3 is 15 amino acids long. Per the germline V gene, CDR1 is SGHTA and CDR2 is FQGTGA. J lost 5 bases, V lost 5 bases, and 10 bases had no gene match. The CDR3, as DNA: TGTGCCAGCAGCCCCGGGACAGGGAATCTCCACGAGCAGTACTTC. This gives the protein CASSPGTGNLHEQYF.

CDR3 sequence reads: CASSGRPGQGAGSAEAFF. Written as DNA, the CDR3 is TGTGCCAGCAGCGGCCGACCGGGACAGGGGGCGGGAAGTGCTGAAGCTTTCTTT. The chain links TRBV7-2 to TRBJ1-1, with 12 bases fitting TRBD1. Looked up from germline, CDR1 is SGHTA and CDR2 is FQGNSA. Germline trimming cut 5 bases from V and 6 bases from J; bases unmatched to any gene: 16. This CDR3 is 18 amino acids long.

The chain recombines TRBV5-1 with TRBJ1-6, with D perhaps TRBD1 (5 bases). The germline CDR1 and CDR2 sequences are SGHRS and YFSETQ. The CDR3 consists of 16 residues. V lost 0 bases and J lost 1, with 8 bases in between. The CDR3 loop is CASSLDRGSYNSPLHF. The CDR3 coding sequence is TGCGCCAGCAGCTTGGATAGGGGTTCCTATAATTCACCCCTCCACTTT.

The rearrangement uses TRBV18 and TRBJ2-5, with 8 nucleotides matching TRBD1. Germline V gene lookup returns CDR1 KGHSH and CDR2 LQKENI. The V and J ends lost 3 bases and 4 bases, in that order; junction bases with no gene match: 4. CDR3 size: 14 residues. This CDR3 reads CASSPRQGTETQYF. In DNA, the CDR3 is TGTGCCAGCTCACCTCGACAGGGGACAGAGACCCAGTACTTC.

The rearrangement links TRBV5-4 to TRBJ1-1, with D unresolved. The V end was cut by 6 bases, the J end by 4 bases, with 25 bases between. This CDR3 spans 17 amino acids. Germline CDR1 reads SGHNT; CDR2 reads YYREEE (reference sequence). The CDR3 spells CASNSLLGNPGGTEAFF. The CDR3 DNA reads TGTGCCAGCAACTCCCTTTTGGGGAACCCGGGAGGCACTGAAGCTTTCTTT.

This sequence joins TRBV14 and TRBJ2-7, with D maybe TRBD1 (6 bases). CDR3 length: 15 residues. Germline V CDR1 and CDR2: SGHDN, FVKESK. V lost 2 bases and J 1 base, leaving 12 bases between the germline ends. Here the CDR3 DNA reads TGTGCCAGCAGCCAACCAGGGGACGGTTCCTACGAGCAGTACTTC. Translated: CASSQPGDGSYEQYF.

This chain joins TRBV27 and TRBJ1-5; D uncertain. Germline values: CDR1 MNHEY, CDR2 SMNVEV (reference sequence). The CDR3 length is 12 residues. V lost 4 bases to trimming and J lost 7 bases, with 8 bases between them. The CDR3 here is CASSSPPQPQHF. DNA for the CDR3: TGTGCCAGCAGTTCCCCCCCGCAGCCCCAGCATTTT.

The V gene is TRBV4-2, the J gene TRBJ1-6, with no clear D. The V gene's germline CDR1 is LGHNA and CDR2 YNFKEQ. Trimming left V 0 bases short and J 13 bases short, with 10 bases between. CDR3 length: 13 amino acids. The CDR3 loop is CASSQEPLTPLHF. The CDR3 bases are TGTGCCAGCAGCCAAGAGCCCCTAACTCCCCTCCACTTT.

The chain employs TRBV19 and TRBJ1-4; D is unclear. The CDR3 has 11 residues. The germline V and J ends were trimmed by 10 bases and 8 bases, with 11 bases remaining between them. Germline CDR1 is LNHDA and CDR2 is SQIVND (reference sequence). DNA for the CDR3: TGTGCCACCGGGGTCGGGGAAAAACTGTTTTTT. This translates into CATGVGEKLFF.

The CDR3 DNA reads TGTGCCACCTGGGCCGGCCCGCGTGGCTACACCTTC. It codes for CATWAGPRGYTF. The V and J genes are TRBV24-1 and TRBJ1-2, with D unclear. This CDR3 is built from 12 residues. Germline V gives CDR1 KGHDR, CDR2 SFDVKD. V was trimmed by 9 bases and J by 7 bases, leaving 14 bases between them.

The gene calls are TRBV18 and TRBJ2-6; D may be TRBD2 (5 bases). The V gene lost 2 bases and the J gene lost 0 bases, with 14 bases spanning the gap. The CDR3 extends over 18 amino acids. Germline V lookup: CDR1 KGHSH, CDR2 LQKENI. CDR3 DNA sequence: TGTGCCAGCTCACCAGCGATCGACGGAGGCTCTGGGGCCAACGTCCTGACTTTC. It yields the protein CASSPAIDGGSGANVLTF.

The CDR3 DNA follows: TGTGCCAGTAACGAGGGGGGGGATCAGCCCCAGCATTTT. This translates into CASNEGGDQPQHF. The V call is TRBV3-1 (or the pseudogene TRBV3-2), the J call TRBJ1-5, with D maybe TRBD1 (6 bases). Germline V gene lookup returns CDR1 LGHDT and CDR2 YNNKEL (reference sequence). This CDR3 has 13 residues. Deletions cut 9 bases from V and 5 bases from J, with 14 bases between.

The chain has TRBV30 and TRBJ1-1; D might be TRBD1 (5 bases). CDR1 GTSNPN and CDR2 SVGIG come from the germline V gene (reference sequence). The CDR3 length is 15 residues. V lost 0 bases to trimming and J lost 9 bases, with 20 bases between them. The chain's CDR3 is CAWSVRKGVGAQAFF. DNA for the CDR3: TGTGCCTGGAGTGTACGAAAGGGTGTAGGGGCTCAAGCTTTCTTT.

V is TRBV28 and J is TRBJ2-7, with D unclear. The CDR3 consists of 11 residues. Germline V gives CDR1 MDHEN, CDR2 SYDVKM. V was trimmed by 6 bases and J by 3 bases, leaving 6 bases between them. CDR3 residues: CASSYSYEQYF. DNA for the CDR3: TGTGCCAGCAGCTACAGCTACGAGCAGTACTTC.

CDR3 in DNA: TGTGCCAGCGTCAGTCTGACTGAAGCTTTCTTT. Its protein is CASVSLTEAFF. V gene TRBV6-5 combines with J gene TRBJ1-1; no firm D call. V dropped 8 bases and J dropped 5 bases, with 9 bases sitting between them. The CDR3 consists of 11 residues. Germline CDR1 reads MNHEY; CDR2 reads SVGAGI.

The gene calls are TRBV19 and TRBJ2-1; 10 nucleotides agree with TRBD1. V lost 5 bases and J lost 7; bases outside the gene matches: 14. Germline V lookup: CDR1 LNHDA, CDR2 SQIVND (reference sequence). The CDR3 sequence is 17 residues long. CDR3 DNA: TGTGCCAGTAGTCCGCGACAGGGGGCAGTGGTAGAAAATGAGCAGTTCTTC. Protein sequence: CASSPRQGAVVENEQFF.

V is TRBV27 and J is TRBJ1-1; 10 bases map to TRBD1. V was pared by 3 bases and J by 4 bases, with 5 bases of the junction left unmatched. This CDR3 is 15 amino acids long. CDR1 and CDR2 (germline): MNHEY, SMNVEV (reference sequence). The CDR3 sequence is CASSFDRGRPTEAFF. For the CDR3, the DNA is TGTGCCAGCAGTTTCGACAGGGGGCGCCCCACTGAAGCTTTCTTT.

J is TRBJ1-2 and V is TRBV5-1, with D tentatively TRBD1 (6 bases). V was trimmed by 5 bases and J by 5 bases, leaving 16 bases between them. CDR3 length equals 14 residues. Germline loops: CDR1 SGHRS, CDR2 YFSETQ. The CDR3 sequence: CASSHRTGPYGYTF. CDR3 nucleotides: TGCGCCAGCAGTCATAGAACAGGGCCGTATGGCTACACCTTC.

V usage is TRBV11-2 and J usage is TRBJ1-1; no clear D. Deletions cut 5 bases from V and 5 bases from J, with 6 bases between. The CDR3 totals 11 residues. The V gene's germline CDR1 is SGHAT and CDR2 FQNNGV. CDR3 region: CASSGGTEAFF. The CDR3, as DNA: TGTGCCAGCAGCGGAGGGACTGAAGCTTTCTTT.

The chain carries TRBV4-1 and TRBJ1-2, with D unclear. Germline CDR1 and CDR2: MGHRA and YSYEKL. This CDR3 has 15 residues. Trimming removed 0 bases from V and 0 bases from J, with 8 bases in between. The DNA of the CDR3 is TGCGCCAGCAGCCAAGATGGGGAGGCTAACTATGGCTACACCTTC. Its protein product is CASSQDGEANYGYTF.